This T cell receptor beta chain was identified during a study of blood T cell repertoires in COVID-19. Assay used: immunoSEQ multiplex PCR; TCRdb lists only in-frame clones, some missing. The repertoire holds more than 200,000 clones, with 75% to 90% as singletons. Between the trimmed V and J ends, which lost 0 bases and 4 bases, there was a span of 10 bases. The CDR3 covers 15 residues. Germline CDR1 and CDR2: ENHRY and SYGVKD. The chain employs TRBV10-3 and TRBJ2-4, with TRBD1 as a possible D gene (5 bases). Source material: PBMCs or T cells enriched from blood (not recorded which). The sequence was obtained from a young woman with acute COVID-19. The CDR3 is CAISESLGQKNIQYF. CDR3 bases: TGTGCCATCAGTGAGTCTTTGGGGCAGAAAAACATTCAGTACTTC.